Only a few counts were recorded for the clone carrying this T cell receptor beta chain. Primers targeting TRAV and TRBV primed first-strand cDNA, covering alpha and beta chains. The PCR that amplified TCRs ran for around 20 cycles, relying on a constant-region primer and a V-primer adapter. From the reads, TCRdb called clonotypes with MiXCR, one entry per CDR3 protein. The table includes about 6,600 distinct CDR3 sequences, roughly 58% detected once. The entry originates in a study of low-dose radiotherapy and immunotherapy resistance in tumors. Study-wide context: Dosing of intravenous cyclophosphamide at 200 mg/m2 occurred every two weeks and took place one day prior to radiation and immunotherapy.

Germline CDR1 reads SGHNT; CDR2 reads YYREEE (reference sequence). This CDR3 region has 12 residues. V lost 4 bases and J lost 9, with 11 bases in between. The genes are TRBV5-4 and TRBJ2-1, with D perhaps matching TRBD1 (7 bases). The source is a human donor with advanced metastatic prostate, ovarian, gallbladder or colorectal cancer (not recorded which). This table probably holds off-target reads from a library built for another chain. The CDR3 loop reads CASSTQGGEQFF. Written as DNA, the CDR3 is TGTGCCAGCAGCACCCAGGGGGGTGAGCAGTTCTTC.